Listed below are T cell receptor beta chains from one sample, sequenced in a study of shared T cell receptors in the human thymus. Profiled with immunoSEQ multiplex PCR; TCRdb holds only in-frame clones, not every one. Of hundreds of thousands of clones in the sample, around nine tenths were seen once. These records were also assigned to another study, of human thymus T cells.

The sample comprised thymocytes. All receptors derive from a boy less than two years old with a congenital heart defect. Each CDR3 is given with its conserved first and last residue. The D gene is left open where the match is weak. Clone size, where shown, is once, few, many, or a class for clones that have expanded.

d_call: TRBD2
clone_size: NA
v_call: TRBV14
j_call: TRBJ2-3
cdr3_aa: CASSQEVGAGGSHTDTQYF
cdr3_nt: TGTGCCAGCAGCCAAGAAGTTGGAGCGGGAGGATCCCACACAGATACGCAGTATTTT

d_call: NA
clone_size: NA
v_call: TRBV6-1
j_call: TRBJ2-7
cdr3_aa: CASSEDSQRSYEQYF
cdr3_nt: TGTGCCAGCAGTGAAGACAGCCAACGCTCCTACGAGCAGTACTTC

d_call: NA
clone_size: NA
v_call: TRBV19
j_call: TRBJ1-4
cdr3_aa: CASRPDSFNEKLFF
cdr3_nt: TGTGCCAGTAGACCCGACAGCTTTAATGAAAAACTGTTTTTT

d_call: NA
clone_size: once
v_call: TRBV5-1
j_call: TRBJ2-7
cdr3_aa: CASAEVYPSYEQYF
cdr3_nt: TGCGCCAGCGCGGAGGTATACCCCTCCTACGAGCAGTACTTC

d_call: TRBD1
clone_size: NA
v_call: TRBV25-1
j_call: TRBJ2-7
cdr3_aa: CASSEDTTGGPYEQYF
cdr3_nt: TGTGCCAGCAGTGAAGACACGACAGGGGGGCCTTACGAGCAGTACTTC

d_call: TRBD2
clone_size: once
v_call: TRBV18
j_call: TRBJ2-1
cdr3_aa: CASSPPGTSGSSYNEQFF
cdr3_nt: TGTGCCAGCTCACCACCAGGGACTAGCGGAAGCTCCTACAATGAGCAGTTCTTC

d_call: TRBD1
clone_size: few
v_call: TRBV5-1
j_call: TRBJ2-3
cdr3_aa: CASSTWDSYTDTQYF
cdr3_nt: TGCGCCAGCAGCACTTGGGACAGCTATACAGATACGCAGTATTTT

d_call: NA
clone_size: NA
v_call: TRBV28
j_call: TRBJ1-5
cdr3_aa: CASSSRWTNMHF
cdr3_nt: TGTGCCAGCAGTTCCCGGTGGACAAACATGCATTTT

d_call: NA
clone_size: once
v_call: TRBV6-1
j_call: TRBJ2-7
cdr3_aa: CAISTSKYEQYF
cdr3_nt: TGTGCCATTAGCACCAGCAAATACGAGCAGTACTTC

d_call: NA
clone_size: NA
v_call: TRBV11-2
j_call: TRBJ1-1
cdr3_aa: CASSLGSPLSRDTEAFF
cdr3_nt: TGTGCCAGCAGCTTAGGTTCCCCTCTATCGCGGGACACTGAAGCTTTCTTT

d_call: TRBD1
clone_size: NA
v_call: TRBV9
j_call: TRBJ2-3
cdr3_aa: CASSVDRTGGTDTQYF
cdr3_nt: TGTGCCAGCAGCGTAGATCGGACAGGTGGCACAGATACGCAGTATTTT

d_call: TRBD2
clone_size: NA
v_call: TRBV7-2
j_call: TRBJ2-7
cdr3_aa: CASSLVGLAGGSYEQYF
cdr3_nt: TGTGCCAGCAGCTTAGTGGGACTAGCGGGGGGGTCCTACGAGCAGTACTTC

d_call: TRBD2
clone_size: NA
v_call: TRBV4-1
j_call: TRBJ2-3
cdr3_aa: CASSQPRGTNTDTQYF
cdr3_nt: TGCGCCAGCAGCCAACCCCGAGGGACTAACACAGATACGCAGTATTTT

d_call: NA
clone_size: NA
v_call: TRBV25-1
j_call: TRBJ1-5
cdr3_aa: CASSGLSDGDNQPQHF
cdr3_nt: TGTGCCAGCAGTGGACTCTCGGACGGGGACAATCAGCCCCAGCATTTT

d_call: TRBD1
clone_size: NA
v_call: TRBV7-9
j_call: TRBJ2-7
cdr3_aa: CASSLVGTGYEQYF
cdr3_nt: TGTGCCAGCAGCTTAGTCGGGACAGGCTACGAGCAGTACTTC

d_call: TRBD1
clone_size: NA
v_call: TRBV25-1
j_call: TRBJ2-5
cdr3_aa: CASSELRTGDLEQYF
cdr3_nt: TGTGCCAGCAGTGAATTAAGGACAGGGGATTTGGAGCAGTACTTC

d_call: TRBD2
clone_size: NA
v_call: TRBV27
j_call: TRBJ2-1
cdr3_aa: CASSTSGRYNEQFF
cdr3_nt: TGTGCCAGCAGCACTAGCGGGAGGTACAATGAGCAGTTCTTC

d_call: TRBD2
clone_size: once
v_call: TRBV4-2
j_call: TRBJ2-3
cdr3_aa: CASSQGTSANFRDTQYF
cdr3_nt: TGTGCCAGCAGCCAGGGGACTAGCGCCAATTTCCGGGATACGCAGTATTTT

d_call: NA
clone_size: NA
v_call: TRBV21-1
j_call: TRBJ2-7
cdr3_aa: CASTTNRDRAIEQYF
cdr3_nt: TGTGCCAGCACCACCAACCGGGACAGGGCCATCGAGCAGTACTTC

d_call: NA
clone_size: NA
v_call: TRBV15
j_call: TRBJ1-4
cdr3_aa: CATSSRHSKGEKLFF
cdr3_nt: TGTGCCACCAGCAGCAGACACTCTAAGGGGGAAAAACTGTTTTTT

d_call: TRBD2
clone_size: once
v_call: TRBV11-2
j_call: TRBJ2-1
cdr3_aa: CASSLNPGVGTRNGEQFF
cdr3_nt: TGTGCCAGCAGCTTAAATCCGGGAGTGGGGACTAGGAACGGTGAGCAGTTCTTC

d_call: TRBD2
clone_size: NA
v_call: TRBV14
j_call: TRBJ2-1
cdr3_aa: CASSLYFSGSDYNEQFF
cdr3_nt: TGTGCCAGCAGTCTCTACTTCAGCGGGAGTGATTACAATGAGCAGTTCTTC

d_call: TRBD2
clone_size: NA
v_call: TRBV7-3
j_call: TRBJ2-7
cdr3_aa: CASSSEGLAGPYSYEQYF
cdr3_nt: TGTGCCAGCAGCTCCGAGGGACTAGCGGGACCCTACTCCTACGAGCAGTACTTC

d_call: NA
clone_size: NA
v_call: TRBV19
j_call: TRBJ1-1
cdr3_aa: CASSLSTEAFF
cdr3_nt: TGTGCCAGTAGCTTGAGCACTGAAGCTTTCTTT

d_call: NA
clone_size: NA
v_call: TRBV4-2
j_call: TRBJ1-3
cdr3_aa: CASSQDPLEDSGNTIYF
cdr3_nt: TGTGCCAGCAGCCAAGACCCACTAGAAGACTCTGGAAACACCATATATTTT

d_call: TRBD1
clone_size: NA
v_call: TRBV12-5
j_call: TRBJ2-5
cdr3_aa: CASGLVRGTGEETQYF
cdr3_nt: TGTGCTAGTGGTTTGGTACGGGGGACAGGGGAGGAGACCCAGTACTTC

d_call: NA
clone_size: NA
v_call: TRBV27
j_call: TRBJ2-5
cdr3_aa: CASRGGGETQYF
cdr3_nt: TGTGCCAGCAGGGGTGGAGGAGAGACCCAGTACTTC

d_call: TRBD1
clone_size: NA
v_call: TRBV6-6
j_call: TRBJ1-2
cdr3_aa: CASRYQQGNYGYTF
cdr3_nt: TGTGCCAGCAGATATCAACAGGGGAACTATGGCTACACCTTC